The 17 T cell receptor beta chains presented below share a single source sample, sequenced in a study of blood T cells in healthy people across ages. Next came a second PCR, run for roughly 6 to 11 cycles, which used a sample-barcoded 5' primer along with a J-beta primer mix. TCRdb itself ran the 5' RACE reads through MiXCR, one entry per CDR3 protein. The sample records about a million distinct CDR3 sequences, approximately 49% being singletons. The specimen sequenced was blood. Receptor source: a man aged 30-40 years in good health.

The rearrangement joins TRBV20-1 to TRBJ1-1, with 8 positions matching TRBD1. Looked up from germline, CDR1 is DFQATT and CDR2 is SNEGSKA (reference sequence). Trimming at V came to 3 bases and at J to 11 bases, leaving 5 bases not matched to a gene. The CDR3 loop spans 11 amino acids. Here the CDR3 DNA reads TGCAGTGCTAGGGGGGACAGGACGGCTTTCTTT. It specifies CSARGDRTAFF.

The CDR3 spells CASSHQLGQVYEQYF. The CDR3 DNA reads TGCGCCAGCAGCCACCAACTGGGACAGGTATACGAGCAGTACTTC. J is TRBJ2-4 and V is TRBV4-1, with 8 bases identical to TRBD1. The J call may be faulty, since TRBJ2-7 better matches the DNA end. The CDR3 covers 15 residues. Germline CDR1 reads MGHRA; CDR2 reads YSYEKL.

This clonotype was seen only a few times. This rearrangement joins TRBV6-6 to TRBJ2-5, with TRBD1 matching 7 bases. With V trimmed by 6 bases and J by 0 bases, 4 bases remained unmatched. The germline V gene has CDR1 MNHNY and CDR2 SVGAGI (reference sequence). The CDR3 covers 14 residues. The CDR3 is CASRSTGNQETQYF. CDR3 bases: TGTGCCAGCAGATCGACAGGGAACCAAGAGACCCAGTACTTC.

This clonotype showed up many times. The V and J genes are TRBV7-2 and TRBJ1-2, with 7 nucleotides matching TRBD1. V shed 3 bases, J shed 8 bases, and the junction held 6 bases outside the gene matches. The germline V gene encodes CDR1 SGHTA and CDR2 FQGNSA. The CDR3 runs 13 residues. In DNA, the CDR3 is TGTGCCAGCAGCTTTTCTCGACAGGGAGGCTACACCTTC. Encoded protein: CASSFSRQGGYTF. Looking up the rest from reference TRBV7-2 and TRBJ1-2 gives the full variable domain: GAGVSQSPSNKVTEKGKDVELRCDPISGHTALYWYRQSLGQGLEFLIYFQGNSAPDKSGLPSDRFSAERTGGSVSTLTIQRTQQEDSAVYLCASSFSRQGGYTFGSGTRLTVV.

The genes are TRBV5-1 and TRBJ2-5; D unclear. Trimming removed 3 bases at V and 0 bases at J, with 9 bases between. The germline V gene has CDR1 SGHRS and CDR2 YFSETQ. The CDR3 totals 14 residues. Here the CDR3 reads CASSWYRNQETQYF. The CDR3 DNA sequence: TGCGCCAGCAGCTGGTACCGTAACCAAGAGACCCAGTACTTC.

The rearrangement links TRBV20-1 to TRBJ1-1, with TRBD1 matching over 7 bases. The germline V gene has CDR1 DFQATT and CDR2 SNEGSKA (reference sequence). The CDR3 consists of 14 residues. Germline trimming cut 5 bases from V and 2 bases from J; bases unmatched to any gene: 8. The CDR3 region is CSAYEQGRNTEAFF. The CDR3 DNA is TGCAGTGCTTATGAACAGGGGCGAAACACTGAAGCTTTCTTT.

The table lists this clonotype with a few counts. V usage is TRBV4-1 and J usage is TRBJ2-3, with D maybe TRBD2 (5 bases). The CDR3 length is 16 residues. The germline CDR1 and CDR2 sequences are MGHRA and YSYEKL. With 2 bases removed from V and 0 bases from J, the gap between germline ends came to 12 bases. This chain's CDR3 is CASSQRSGSSTDTQYF. The CDR3 DNA reads as TGCGCCAGCAGCCAAAGGAGCGGATCTAGCACAGATACGCAGTATTTT.

The V gene is TRBV9, the J gene TRBJ2-7; tentative D call: TRBD1 (6 bases). Germline V CDR1 and CDR2: SGDLS, YYNGEE. V was trimmed by 4 bases and J by 4 bases, leaving 9 bases between them. The CDR3 contains 12 residues. As DNA, the CDR3 is TGTGCCAGCAGCAGGACAGAATACGAGCAGTACTTC. Protein product: CASSRTEYEQYF.

Here the CDR3 reads CASSLDETSGGLTDTQYF. The DNA for the CDR3 is TGTGCCAGCAGCTTAGATGAGACTAGCGGGGGGCTCACAGATACGCAGTATTTT. The chain couples TRBV11-2 to TRBJ2-3; 13 positions agree with TRBD2. Looked up from germline, CDR1 is SGHAT and CDR2 is FQNNGV. The CDR3 runs 18 residues. The ends lost 0 bases at V and 2 bases at J; junction bases unmatched: 5.

V gene TRBV20-1 combines with J gene TRBJ2-1, with unresolved D. The ends were cut back, 6 bases at V and 0 bases at J, with 15 bases in the middle. CDR3 length equals 15 residues. Germline loops: CDR1 DFQATT, CDR2 SNEGSKA (reference sequence). The CDR3 DNA is TGCAGTGCCTGCCCCCCAAGGAGCTCCTACAATGAGCAGTTCTTC. Translated: CSACPPRSSYNEQFF.

The V and J genes are TRBV12-3 or TRBV12-4 and TRBJ1-2; 7 bases agree with TRBD1. This CDR3 has 10 residues. V lost 5 bases and J lost 13; bases outside the gene matches: 4. In DNA form, the CDR3 reads TGTGCCAGCAGTAGGGACAGAGCCACCTTC. Translation gives CASSRDRATF.

The chain combines TRBV25-1 with TRBJ1-5; D is unresolved. V was trimmed by 1 base and J by 3 bases, leaving 16 bases between them. CDR1 and CDR2 (germline): MGHDK, SYGVNS. The CDR3 extends over 17 amino acids. DNA of the CDR3: TGTGCCAGCAGTGAATCTCCCCCCAGAGAGTTCAATCAGCCCCAGCATTTT. It yields the protein CASSESPPREFNQPQHF.

The J gene is TRBJ2-1, the V gene TRBV7-2, with D unresolved. Germline CDR1 SGHTA, CDR2 FQGNSA. This CDR3 is built from 12 residues. V was cut by 5 bases and J by 8 bases, with 10 bases left in between. The CDR3 nucleotides read TGTGCCAGCAGCCGTTGGAGCTATGAGCAGTTCTTC. Amino acid sequence: CASSRWSYEQFF.

The chain links TRBV29-1 to TRBJ2-1, with 10 nucleotides matching TRBD1. The V gene's germline CDR1 is SQVTM and CDR2 ANQGSEA. The CDR3 has 18 residues. Trimming cost V 0 bases and J 5 bases; bases outside gene matches: 13. CDR3 nucleotide sequence: TGCAGCGTTGAAGAGAGGGACAGGGGTCATAGAGGAAACAATGAGCAGTTCTTC. This codes for CSVEERDRGHRGNNEQFF.

This clonotype was counted once. The genes are TRBV4-1 and TRBJ1-1, with a possible D match to TRBD1 (6 bases). This CDR3 comprises 13 residues. Trimming left V 4 bases short and J 6 bases short, with 12 bases between. CDR1 and CDR2 from the germline V gene are MGHRA and YSYEKL. The CDR3: CASSPGGGPEAFF. CDR3 coding DNA: TGCGCCAGCAGCCCCGGTGGGGGGCCTGAAGCTTTCTTT.

The chain joins TRBV28 to TRBJ2-7; D assignment may be TRBD1 or TRBD2 (5 bases each). Germline CDR1 and CDR2: MDHEN and SYDVKM. The CDR3 has 16 amino acids. The V gene lost 2 bases and the J gene lost 3 bases, with 17 bases spanning the gap. CDR3 amino acids: CASSLIGAPKLYEQYF. CDR3 in DNA: TGTGCCAGCAGTTTAATCGGGGCGCCGAAACTCTACGAGCAGTACTTC.

The V call is TRBV28, the J call TRBJ1-5; D is ambiguous. V shed 8 bases and J shed 0 bases, with 14 bases lying between them. This CDR3 comprises 15 residues. Germline assignment: CDR1 MDHEN and CDR2 SYDVKM. Here the CDR3 reads CASVSQQDSNQPQHF. The CDR3 DNA reads TGTGCCAGCGTCTCACAGCAAGATAGCAATCAGCCCCAGCATTTT.